Listed below are T cell receptor beta chains from one sample, sequenced in a study of blood T cells in healthy people across ages. Via MiXCR, TCRdb re-called the 5' RACE reads, giving one row per CDR3 protein. In the table there are roughly 1.7 million distinct CDR3 sequences, about 32% of which are singletons. Sequenced input: blood. These receptors all stem from a woman in her thirties in good health. Both conserved end residues are part of each CDR3. A D gene is named only where the DNA matches it firmly. Size values are once, few and many counts, or a class for expanded clones, and some rows have none.

>TRBJ1-1|-|-|TRBV20-1
TGCAGTGCTAGGGATTACAGGAGCCCGGCCACTGAAGCTTTCTTT
CSARDYRSPATEAFF
>TRBJ2-1|-|-|TRBV4-1
TGCGCCAGCAGCCAAGAATGGAGCAATGAGCAGTTCTTC
CASSQEWSNEQFF
>TRBJ2-1|TRBD2|once|TRBV15
TGTGTCACCAGCGGCCGGACTAGCGGTGGGGGATCGGTCTACAATGAGCAGTTCTTC
CVTSGRTSGGGSVYNEQFF
>TRBJ1-2|-|-|TRBV20-1
TGCAGTGCTAGAGAATCAGGGCGCGGCTACACCTTC
CSARESGRGYTF
>TRBJ2-5|TRBD2|many|TRBV7-3
TGTGCCAGCAGCCGCGGACTAGCGGGGATCCAAGAGACCCAGTACTTC
CASSRGLAGIQETQYF
>TRBJ2-5|-|-|TRBV27
TGTGCCAGCAGTTCTCGATGGGCGGACCAAGAGACCCAGTACTTC
CASSSRWADQETQYF
>TRBJ2-3|TRBD2|once|TRBV20-1
TGCAGTGCTAGATCGCTAGCGGGAGGGCCTGAGGTTTTAGATACGCAGTATTTT
CSARSLAGGPEVLDTQYF
>TRBJ1-5|TRBD1|few|TRBV27
TGTGCCAGCCGCGAAGGGACAGGGGGGGAACAGCCCCAGCATTTT
CASREGTGGEQPQHF
>TRBJ2-4|-|once|TRBV21-1
TGTGCCAGCAGCCCAGCGAGACGGGACAGGGGTTCGAGCATTCAGTACTTC
CASSPARRDRGSSIQYF
>TRBJ2-7|TRBD2|few|TRBV14
TGTGCCAGCAGCCAAGAATTCAAGGGACTAGCGGGAGGAGCCTACGAGCAGTACTTC
CASSQEFKGLAGGAYEQYF
>TRBJ2-5|-|few|TRBV7-6
TGTGCCAGCAGCGGAGCGGGCTGGGAGACCCAGTACTTC
CASSGAGWETQYF
>TRBJ1-1|-|-|TRBV5-5
TGTGCCAGCAGCTTTTGGGGGCAGGGAGTCACTGAAGCTTTCTTT
CASSFWGQGVTEAFF
>TRBJ1-2|-|-|TRBV5-1
TGCGCCAGCAGGGACTCCCTCTCACACTATGGCTACACCTTC
CASRDSLSHYGYTF
>TRBJ1-1|-|-|TRBV20-1
TGCAGTGCCCCTACCGCGACAGCGAACACTGAAGCTTTCTTT
CSAPTATANTEAFF
>TRBJ1-2|-|-|TRBV10-2
TGCGCCAGCAGTGAGTCAATTGTACAGGTCTATGGCTACACCTTC
CASSESIVQVYGYTF
>TRBJ2-7|-|-|TRBV7-9
TGTGCCAGCAGCCAAAAGATGGCCCCCTACGAGCAGTACTTC
CASSQKMAPYEQYF